This T cell receptor (beta chain) emerged from a study of shared clonotypes between healthy human individuals. There are 13 residues in the CDR3. The ends were cut back, 7 bases at V and 4 bases at J, with 12 bases in the middle. The germline gives CDR1 SGHNT, CDR2 YYREEE (reference sequence). The method was immunoSEQ multiplex PCR; TCRdb's version includes in-frame clones alone and lacks a portion of them. The sample contains over a million clones, approximately 98.5% of which appear only once. The rearrangement joins TRBV5-4 to TRBJ1-3; D remains unclear. The specimen was naive CD4+ T cells sorted from blood. Subset denoted: CD45RA+ positively selected. The receptor's source is a man aged 25 to 40 in good health. The CDR3 is CASGQDYGNTIYF. CDR3 bases: TGTGCCAGCGGTCAGGACTACGGAAACACCATATATTTT.